Given below is one T cell receptor (beta chain) in context. Its antigen is undetermined. V gave up 5 bases and J gave up 8 bases, with 9 bases separating them. CDR3 length equals 11 residues. Per germline, CDR1 SEHNR and CDR2 FQNEAQ (reference sequence). The study ran its PCR with 60 Vbeta and 13 Jbeta primers. TCRdb's table, derived via immunoSEQ multiplex PCR, lists solely in-frame clones and lacks some. Of some 190,000 clones listed, roughly four fifths were seen once; the top ten hold roughly 1.5%. This sample was taken from a study of cytomegalovirus exposure and HLA in healthy donors. The study, taken as a whole, reports: Some TCR beta chains (around 180 of them) were listed as cytomegalovirus-associated.

Specimen: PBMCs. The chain links TRBV7-9 to TRBJ1-2; TRBD1 might be the D (5 bases). This receptor was identified in a man aged 18-30 years in good health and CMV-seronegative. The CDR3 DNA follows: TGTGCCAGCAGCGGGGCCTGGGGCTACACCTTC. Its translation: CASSGAWGYTF.